The clone carrying this T cell receptor beta chain was detected many times. The germline V gene has CDR1 DFQATT and CDR2 SNEGSKA (reference sequence). The CDR3 has 13 amino acids. The V gene lost 6 bases and the J gene lost 4 bases, with 15 bases spanning the gap. Amplification targeted TCR beta CDR3 regions from RNA transcripts. TCR CDR3 underwent first-round RT-PCR with the HTBI primer set. TCRdb reprocessed the multiplex PCR reads with MiXCR, giving one entry per CDR3 protein. This repertoire shows 300,000 to 350,000 distinct CDR3 sequences, about a sixth found once; its top ten account for roughly a sixth. These data come from a study of T cells in Graves' hyperthyroidism and ophthalmopathy. Extraction of PBMCs used roughly 9.6 ml of fresh peripheral blood.

Sample: blood. This sequence originates from a woman aged 40 to 55 with Graves' ophthalmopathy. The V call is TRBV20-1, the J call TRBJ2-5; D may be TRBD2 (5 bases). CDR3 sequence (DNA): TGCAGTGCCCACGGCCCTAGCCCAGAGACCCAGTACTTC. Translation: CSAHGPSPETQYF.